A selection of T cell receptor beta chains follows, all from one sample in a study of shared clonotypes between healthy human individuals. Libraries were prepared by immunoSEQ multiplex PCR; TCRdb keeps only in-frame clonotypes and omits some of them. This sample has approximately 470,000 clones; around 85% occur once, and the top ten carry approximately 11%. The sample was PBMCs. The receptors here all came from a woman in her 40s in good health. Some clones in this sample may be carry-over from other donors' samples. Both conserved end residues are part of each CDR3. The D gene is left open where the match is weak. Clone size appears in some rows only: once, few, many, or a class for an expanded clone.

size	J	D	V	DNA	CDR3
NA	TRBJ1-5	NA	TRBV6-1	TGTGCGAGCAACAGCCCCTATCAGCCCCAGCATTTT	CASNSPYQPQHF
NA	TRBJ1-5	NA	TRBV6-5	TGTGCTCATCCGCGGAAGGGTAGCAATCAGCCCCAGCATTTT	CAHPRKGSNQPQHF
NA	TRBJ2-7	TRBD2	TRBV27	TGTGCCAGCAGTTTCAGCGGGAGGTCCCACGAGCAGTACTTC	CASSFSGRSHEQYF
once	TRBJ1-4	NA	TRBV28	TGTGCCAGCAGTGCCGACCCATCTGCAACTAATGAAAAACTGTTTTTT	CASSADPSATNEKLFF
NA	TRBJ2-7	NA	TRBV7-6	TGTGCCAGCAGCTTAGGACCCCCTTTGGACGAGCAGTACTTC	CASSLGPPLDEQYF
NA	TRBJ2-3	NA	TRBV7-3	TGTGCCAGCAGCTTAACTGGCCGAGATACGCAGTATTTT	CASSLTGRDTQYF
NA	TRBJ2-1	TRBD2	TRBV29-1	TGCAGCGTTCTTGGACTAGCTGACAATGAGCAGTTCTTC	CSVLGLADNEQFF
NA	TRBJ2-3	NA	TRBV5-1	TGCGCCAGCAGCTTGGAGGGAAGGACAGATACGCAGTATTTT	CASSLEGRTDTQYF
NA	TRBJ2-7	NA	TRBV28	TGTGCCAGCAGTCTCCAGCCATTAACCTACGAGCAGTACTTC	CASSLQPLTYEQYF
NA	TRBJ1-5	NA	TRBV2	TGTGCCAGCAGCAATGACATATCTCAGCCCCAGCATTTT	CASSNDISQPQHF
NA	TRBJ2-7	TRBD1	TRBV9	TGTGCCAGCAGCTCGGGACAGGGGGTCTACGAGCAGTACTTC	CASSSGQGVYEQYF
NA	TRBJ2-5	NA	TRBV29-1	TGCAGCGCCTTCAGGGCCGGGCAAGAGACCCAGTACTTC	CSAFRAGQETQYF
NA	TRBJ1-5	TRBD1	TRBV2	TGTGCCAGCAGCCCCACAGGGGGCGAAGGTCAGCCCCAGCATTTT	CASSPTGGEGQPQHF
NA	TRBJ1-2	NA	TRBV28	TGTGCCAGCAGTTTCGGCAGGGGAGGCTATGGCTACACCTTC	CASSFGRGGYGYTF
NA	TRBJ2-1	NA	TRBV10-3	TGTGCCACTGGGAGGGGGGATGAGCAGTTCTTC	CATGRGDEQFF
NA	TRBJ1-5	NA	TRBV18	TGTGCCAGCTCACCATCGAGGGAAGGTCAGCCCCAGCATTTT	CASSPSREGQPQHF